This is a list of T cell receptor beta chains from one sample in a study of T-cell memory formation after mild COVID-19. TCRdb re-analysed the 5' RACE reads in MiXCR, keeping a single row per CDR3 protein. In the table there are roughly 150,000 distinct CDR3 sequences, around 15% of which are singletons. Sequenced sample: PBMCs or a T cell subset sorted from them (not recorded which). Every receptor here comes from an adult woman who had mild COVID-19 (a few samples of this study predate the infection). Cell type and time point are not known. The CDR3 runs from the conserved cysteine through the conserved F or W. A clone size is listed for some rows: how often the clone was seen (once, few, many), or a class if it is expanded.

V gene	clone size	J gene	CDR3 protein
TRBV5-1	few	TRBJ1-1	CASSLEGTEKNTEAFF
TRBV27	few	TRBJ2-5	CASSDDSHQETQYF
TRBV14	few	TRBJ1-2	CASSPDRGYGYTF
TRBV27	many	TRBJ2-7	CASKGRQGTYEQYF
TRBV12-3/TRBV12-4	-	TRBJ2-2	CASSLFGGTVGELFF
TRBV5-1	many	TRBJ2-7	CASSSTLQGYEQYF
TRBV25-1	-	TRBJ2-7	CASSGRLAGDSIAYEQYF
TRBV9	-	TRBJ1-1	CASSPTPGTGFLFF
TRBV5-1	-	TRBJ1-1	CASSLLSENTEAFF
TRBV3-1	few	TRBJ2-4	CASSRGTSGGTAKNIQYF
TRBV4-1	-	TRBJ1-1	CASSHEGGWNTEAFF
TRBV5-1	few	TRBJ2-7	CASSLDSPPYEQYF
TRBV7-6	-	TRBJ2-3	CASSLITGATDTQYF
TRBV15	few	TRBJ1-2	CATSRDEQPLPVYGYTF
TRBV4-3	-	TRBJ2-1	CASSPGLASYNEQFF
TRBV6-5	-	TRBJ1-1	CASSYDYQNTEAFF
TRBV11-2	-	TRBJ2-1	CASSFVRGNEQFF
TRBV2	few	TRBJ2-4	CASSEDRWGTKNIQYF
TRBV12-3/TRBV12-4	-	TRBJ1-1	CASSDGQGPPEAFF
TRBV29-1	many	TRBJ2-3	CSVERRGGRGDTQYF
TRBV6-5	once	TRBJ1-2	CASRSHWDRGDGYTF
TRBV9	-	TRBJ2-2	CASSVDSETGELFF
TRBV20-1	-	TRBJ2-3	CSASVAGGTDTQYF
TRBV12-3/TRBV12-4	many	TRBJ2-7	CASSLDRYSTGQYF
TRBV2	once	TRBJ2-3	CASSRTREADTQYF
TRBV27	-	TRBJ2-6	CASRLTHSGANVLTF
TRBV5-1	-	TRBJ1-4	CASSSDREGSEKLFF
TRBV27	-	TRBJ1-4	CASTNGLNEKLFF
TRBV29-1	few	TRBJ2-7	CSVVRISGAYEQYF
TRBV5-1	-	TRBJ1-2	CASSPGTGGSYGYTF
TRBV5-1	few	TRBJ2-2	CASSLWQANTGELFF